A single sample gave rise to the 5 T cell receptor beta chains below, sequenced in a study of cytomegalovirus exposure and HLA in healthy donors. PCR primers comprised 60 Vbeta and 13 Jbeta primers. Data came from immunoSEQ multiplex PCR; TCRdb stores just in-frame clones and leaves some out. The table records under 200,000 clones, roughly 12% of them present only once. Material: PBMCs. Receptors originate from a man aged 50 or older in good health and CMV-seropositive.

This clone was counted only a few times. V gene TRBV4-3 combines with J gene TRBJ2-2, with 13 bases fitting TRBD2. With 0 bases clipped from V and 7 bases from J, the junction kept 8 bases outside the gene matches. This CDR3 is 18 amino acids long. Germline CDR1 is LGHNA and CDR2 is YSLEER. Here the CDR3 reads CASSQDQLAGGPFGELFF. The CDR3 nucleotides are TGCGCCAGCAGCCAAGATCAACTAGCGGGGGGGCCATTCGGGGAGCTGTTTTTT.

Here the CDR3 DNA reads TGTGCCAGCAGCCTACATTCCCCGGCACTAGCGGGGGGTCAAGAGACCCAGTACTTC. It translates to CASSLHSPALAGGQETQYF. The chain has TRBV7-7 and TRBJ2-5; 12 positions agree with TRBD2. With 5 bases clipped from V and 2 bases from J, the junction kept 15 bases outside the gene matches. Looked up from germline, CDR1 is SSHAT and CDR2 is FNYEAQ (reference sequence). CDR3 length equals 19 residues.

The table lists this clone with a few counts. The conserved phenylalanine or tryptophan normally closing the CDR3 is absent here, so this likely arose from a read error. No DNA is shown, since the ends of the CDR3 on it are uncertain; the CDR3 is the one TCRdb lists. The J gene is TRBJ1-1, the V gene TRBV28; TRBD1, the D gene given by the table, was not confirmed from the DNA. The CDR3 comprises 10 residues, both ends counted. Germline CDR1 reads MDHEN; CDR2 reads SYDVKM. The CDR3 reads CASSFLQGAS.

Worth noting for this clone: The sample contains more than one DNA sequence encoding this CDR3. This chain links TRBV5-1 with TRBJ2-7; 9 positions match TRBD1. This CDR3 comprises 14 residues. Germline-derived CDR1 and CDR2 are SGHRS and YFSETQ. J was trimmed by 2 bases and V by 3 bases; bases with no gene match: 3. For the CDR3, the DNA is TGCGCCAGCAGCTCCGGGACAGGGACCTACGAGCAGTACTTC. This sequence encodes CASSSGTGTYEQYF.

The chain employs TRBV7-2 and TRBJ2-3; D perhaps matches TRBD1 (5 bases). Trimming removed 1 base from V and 4 bases from J, with 12 bases in between. CDR1 is SGHTA, CDR2 FQGNSA, per germline. The CDR3 spans 15 residues. The CDR3 DNA is TGTGCCAGCAGCTTAGATCGGCAGGGCGCAGATACGCAGTATTTT. It specifies CASSLDRQGADTQYF.